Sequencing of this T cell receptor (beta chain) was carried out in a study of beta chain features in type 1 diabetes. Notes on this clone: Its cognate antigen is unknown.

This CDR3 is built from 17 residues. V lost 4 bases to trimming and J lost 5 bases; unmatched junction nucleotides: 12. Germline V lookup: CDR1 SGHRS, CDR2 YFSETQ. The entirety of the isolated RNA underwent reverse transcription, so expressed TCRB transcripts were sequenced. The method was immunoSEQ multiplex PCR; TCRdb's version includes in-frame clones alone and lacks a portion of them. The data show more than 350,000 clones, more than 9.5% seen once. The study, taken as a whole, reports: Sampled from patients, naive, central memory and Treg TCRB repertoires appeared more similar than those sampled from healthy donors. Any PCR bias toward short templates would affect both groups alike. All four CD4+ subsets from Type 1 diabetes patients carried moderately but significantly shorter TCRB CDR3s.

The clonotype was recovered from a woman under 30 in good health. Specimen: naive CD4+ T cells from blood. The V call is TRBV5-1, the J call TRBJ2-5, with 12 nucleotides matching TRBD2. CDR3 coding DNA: TGCGCCAGCAGCAAACAGATAGGACTAGCGGGGCTGGAGACCCAGTACTTC. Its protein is CASSKQIGLAGLETQYF.